The present TCR beta chain was sequenced within a study of blood T cells in healthy people across ages. V lost 3 bases to trimming and J lost 14 bases; unmatched junction nucleotides: 6. The CDR3 is 11 residues long. Germline loops: CDR1 LGHDT, CDR2 YNNKEL (reference sequence). Comments on this clonotype: Its cognate antigen is unknown.

Study outcomes and limitations: Across the age range, TCR beta diversity per million T cells fell in a roughly linear way.

A second PCR, run for roughly 7 to 12 cycles, used a sample-barcoded 5' primer plus a J-beta primer mix. TCRdb independently ran MiXCR on the 5' RACE reads; one entry per CDR3 protein. Counted here are some 1,500,000 distinct CDR3 sequences, roughly 43% occurring once; the ten biggest clones make up about 4%. Peripheral blood from each donor was collected in a volume of 9.5 to 10 milliliters. The TCR originated in a young woman in good health. The chain joins TRBV3-1 to TRBJ1-2, with 7 nucleotides matching TRBD1. The specimen sequenced was blood. CDR3: CASSHFTGQTF. As DNA, the CDR3 is TGTGCCAGCAGCCATTTTACGGGACAGACCTTC.